The present T cell receptor (beta chain) was sequenced within a study of blood T cell repertoires in COVID-19. The CDR3 loop spans 17 amino acids. V lost 4 bases and J 5 bases, leaving 21 bases between the germline ends. CDR1 SEHNR and CDR2 FQNEAQ come from the germline V gene (reference sequence). This clone was seen only a few times. Profiling relied on immunoSEQ multiplex PCR, and the TCRdb table lists in-frame clones only, not all of them. Counted here are about 190,000 clones, around 80% occurring once; the ten biggest clones make up 9.5% to 15%. The TCR sequence derives from a woman in her forties or fifties with acute or convalescent COVID-19. Sample: peripheral blood. The rearrangement links TRBV7-9 to TRBJ1-3, with a weak D call TRBD1 (5 bases). The CDR3 DNA reads TGTGCCAGCAGCTCCCCTCAGGGCCTTTCTACCCGAAACACCATATATTTT. Amino acid sequence: CASSSPQGLSTRNTIYF.